A single sample gave rise to the 7 T cell receptor beta chains below, sequenced in a study of tumor-infiltrating lymphocytes in primary liver carcinoma. The authors made TCR beta cDNA from around 500 ng total RNA with a constant-region primer. It was through three nested multiplex PCR rounds of slightly modified ARM-PCR that TCR beta libraries arose. Use of TRBV1-TRBV30 forward primers with a C-beta reverse primer characterized the first two PCR rounds, which lasted around 11 cycles each. TCRdb reprocessed the multiplex PCR reads via MiXCR and lists one record per CDR3 protein. Here the sample spans fewer than 70,000 distinct CDR3 sequences, around 64% being singletons. Joint extraction of RNA and DNA used roughly 19-32 mg of bulk tissue that was unsorted. Sequenced: liver tumor tissue from sampling region 2. As for subset: tumor region T2, inferior pole. The receptor set was obtained from a man aged 35 to 55 with primary liver carcinoma and hepatitis B virus infection.

Details on this clonotype: In this CDR3 the conserved last residue, phenylalanine or tryptophan, is missing, so a read error is likely. The chain is built from TRBV7-9 and TRBJ2-7; possible D gene TRBD2, 5 bases. This CDR3 is built from 13 residues. Trimming shortened V by 6 bases and J by 2 bases, and 11 bases separated the two germline ends. Looked up from germline, CDR1 is SEHNR and CDR2 is FQNEAQ (reference sequence). CDR3 bases: TGTGCCAGCAGTAAGGACGGGGCCTACGAGCAGTACTCC. Translation gives CASSKDGAYEQYS.

In regard to this clonotype: A much larger clonotype is one base distant, so this may be a read error. V usage is TRBV11-3 and J usage is TRBJ2-1; 9 bases are shared with TRBD2. Germline V gene sequence: CDR1 SGHNT, CDR2 YENEEA. There are 16 residues in the CDR3. V lost 5 bases and J lost 2; bases outside the gene matches: 7. The chain's CDR3 is CASSPISGRPYNEQFF. The CDR3 DNA is TGTGCCAGCAGCCCGATTAGCGGGAGACCCTACAATGAGCAGTTCTTC. The whole variable domain, filled in from reference TRBV11-3 and TRBJ2-1, reads EAGVVQSPRYKIIEKKQPVAFWCNPISGHNTLYWYLQNLGQGPELLIRYENEEAVDDSQLPKDRFSAERLKGVDSTLKIQPAELGDSAVYLCASSPISGRPYNEQFFGPGTRLTVL.

This clonotype was seen repeatedly, ten times or more. The chain has TRBV10-3 and TRBJ2-4; 9 bases are shared with TRBD2. The CDR3 spans 16 residues. After removal of 4 bases from V and 7 bases from J, the junction contained 11 bases not matched to a gene. CDR1 and CDR2 from the germline V gene are ENHRY and SYGVKD. CDR3 nucleotides: TGTGCCATCAGTGGACCCCGTGGTAGCGGGAGCAACATTCAGTACTTC. As protein: CAISGPRGSGSNIQYF.

As for this clonotype: Because the CDR3 is missing its conserved closing phenylalanine or tryptophan, this is likely a read error. The chain couples TRBV10-3 to TRBJ2-2, with 7 bases fitting TRBD1. This CDR3 is 16 amino acids long. From germline, CDR1 is ENHRY and CDR2 SYGVKD. V was clipped by 7 bases and J by 7 bases; unmatched bases: 15. CDR3 in DNA: TGTGCCATCATGGGGACAGAAGGTGGGAGCATCGGGGAGCTGTTTTAT. Amino acids: CAIMGTEGGSIGELFY.

V and J are TRBV10-2 and TRBJ2-3; D gene ambiguous. Germline CDR1 WSHSY, CDR2 SAAADI. The CDR3 runs 11 residues. V was clipped by 6 bases and J by 5 bases, with 6 bases between them. The chain's CDR3 is CASRHIDTQYF. CDR3 sequence (DNA): TGCGCCAGCAGACACATAGATACGCAGTATTTT.

A remark on this clonotype: A read error may explain this, as a much larger clone is one base away. The CDR3 loop reads CASSSLAGGAYEKYF. CDR3 coding DNA: TGTGCCAGCAGCAGTCTAGCGGGAGGCGCCTACGAGAAGTACTTC. The chain couples TRBV28 to TRBJ2-7; 11 bases match TRBD2. The CDR3 covers 15 residues. Germline lookup yields CDR1 MDHEN and CDR2 SYDVKM.

This clonotype was seen a single time. The gene calls are TRBV11-2 and TRBJ2-7; D is unresolved. Trimming took 5 bases from V and 10 from J, leaving 24 bases between them. Germline V CDR1 and CDR2: SGHAT, FQNNGV. The CDR3 loop spans 15 amino acids. The CDR3 coding sequence is TGTGCCAGCAGCCTAAATCCGGAACAGTCCTACGTACAGTACTTC. Its translation: CASSLNPEQSYVQYF.